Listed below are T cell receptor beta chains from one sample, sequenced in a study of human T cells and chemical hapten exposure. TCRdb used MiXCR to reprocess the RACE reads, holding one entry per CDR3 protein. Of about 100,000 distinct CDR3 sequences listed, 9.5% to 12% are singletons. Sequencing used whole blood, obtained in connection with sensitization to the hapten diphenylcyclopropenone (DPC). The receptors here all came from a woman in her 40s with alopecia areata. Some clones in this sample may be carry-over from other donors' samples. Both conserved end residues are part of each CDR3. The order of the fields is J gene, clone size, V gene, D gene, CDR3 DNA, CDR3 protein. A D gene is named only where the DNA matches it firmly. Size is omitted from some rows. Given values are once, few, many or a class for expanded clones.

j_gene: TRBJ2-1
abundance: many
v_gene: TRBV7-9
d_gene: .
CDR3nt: TGTGCCAGCAGCTTTACGCTTTTCAATGAGCAGTTCTTC
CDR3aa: CASSFTLFNEQFF

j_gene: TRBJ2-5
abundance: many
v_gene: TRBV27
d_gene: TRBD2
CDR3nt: TGTGCCAGCAGTTTGAGGCTAGCGGTAGGAGAGACCCAGTACTTC
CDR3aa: CASSLRLAVGETQYF

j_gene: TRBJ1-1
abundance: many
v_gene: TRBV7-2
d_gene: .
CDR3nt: TGTGCCAGCAGCTTAGGAGCGGCGCCTGAAGCTTTCTTT
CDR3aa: CASSLGAAPEAFF

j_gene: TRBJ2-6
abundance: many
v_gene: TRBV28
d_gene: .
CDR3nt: TGTGCCAGCAGTTCAACAGGGTCTCCTGGGGCCAACGTCCTGACTTTC
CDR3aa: CASSSTGSPGANVLTF

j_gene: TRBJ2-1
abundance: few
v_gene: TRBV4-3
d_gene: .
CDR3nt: TGCGCCAGCAGCCTCCTTTCGGAGGTCAATGAGCAGTTCTTC
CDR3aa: CASSLLSEVNEQFF

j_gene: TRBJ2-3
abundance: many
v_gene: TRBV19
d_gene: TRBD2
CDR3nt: TGTGCCAGTAAGGAGCGGGAGGGGTATACGCAGTATTTT
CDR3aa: CASKEREGYTQYF

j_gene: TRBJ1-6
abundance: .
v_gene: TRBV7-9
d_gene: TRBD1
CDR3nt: TGTGCCAGCAGCTTAGCCGGGACAGGGGATTCACCCCTCCACTTT
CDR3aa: CASSLAGTGDSPLHF

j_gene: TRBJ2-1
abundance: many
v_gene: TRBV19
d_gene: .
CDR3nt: TGTGCCACTAAGGGCCCTGCTAATCTGCCTTACAATGAGCAGTTCTTC
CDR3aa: CATKGPANLPYNEQFF

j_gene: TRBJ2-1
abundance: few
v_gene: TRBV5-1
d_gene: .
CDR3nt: TGCGCCAGCAGCCAGGAGGGGCGAACCTACAATGAGCAGTTCTTC
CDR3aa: CASSQEGRTYNEQFF

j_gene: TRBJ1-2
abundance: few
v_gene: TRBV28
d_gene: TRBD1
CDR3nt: TGTGCCAGCACAGGGGGCGACTATGGCTACACCTTC
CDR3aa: CASTGGDYGYTF

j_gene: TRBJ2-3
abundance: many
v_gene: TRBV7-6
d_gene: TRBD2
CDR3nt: TGTGCCAGCAGCTTAGAGGCTAGCGGGGGGCAAAGCACAGATACGCAGTATTTT
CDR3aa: CASSLEASGGQSTDTQYF

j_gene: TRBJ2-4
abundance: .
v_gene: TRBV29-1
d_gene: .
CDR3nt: TGCAGCGCCCTCAGCCTAGCCAAAAACATTCAGTACTTC
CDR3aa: CSALSLAKNIQYF

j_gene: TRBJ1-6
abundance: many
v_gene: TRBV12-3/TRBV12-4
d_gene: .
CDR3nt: TGTGCCAGCAGTTTCTATGGGGGGGCGTCGAATTCACCCCTCCACTTT
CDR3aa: CASSFYGGASNSPLHF

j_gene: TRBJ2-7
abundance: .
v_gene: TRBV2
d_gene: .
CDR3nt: TGTGCCACAATACAAGAACTCCCGAGCTCCTACGAGCAGTACTTC
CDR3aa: CATIQELPSSYEQYF

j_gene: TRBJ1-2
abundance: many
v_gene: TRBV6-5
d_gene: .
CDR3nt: TGTGCCAGCAGTTCTACTGCCTTCTGGGGCAGGGGCCACTATGGCTACACCTTC
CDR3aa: CASSSTAFWGRGHYGYTF

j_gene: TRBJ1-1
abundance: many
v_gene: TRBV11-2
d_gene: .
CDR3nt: TGTGCCAGCAGCTTAATGTGGGGGACTGAAGCTTTCTTT
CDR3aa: CASSLMWGTEAFF

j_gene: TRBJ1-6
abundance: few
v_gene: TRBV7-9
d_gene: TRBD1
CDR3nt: TGTGCCTACTTAGCAGGGGGGGATTCACCCCTCCACTTT
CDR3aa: CAYLAGGDSPLHF

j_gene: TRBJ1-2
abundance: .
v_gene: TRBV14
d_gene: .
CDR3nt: TGTGCCAGCAGCCAAGTCCACAAGTATGGCTACACCTTC
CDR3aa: CASSQVHKYGYTF

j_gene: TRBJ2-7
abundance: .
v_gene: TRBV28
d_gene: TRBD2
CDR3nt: TGTGCCAGCAGTTTCGGGGGGGAAGGTGAGAACGAGCAGTACTTC
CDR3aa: CASSFGGEGENEQYF

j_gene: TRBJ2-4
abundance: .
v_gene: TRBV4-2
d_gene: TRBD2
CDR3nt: TGTGCCAGCAGCCAAGTAGGGGTAGCGGGGACCAAAAACATTCAGTACTTC
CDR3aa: CASSQVGVAGTKNIQYF

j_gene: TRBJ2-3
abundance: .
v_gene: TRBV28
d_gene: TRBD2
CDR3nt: TGTGCCACCGAGGGGCGGGAGCTTCGAGCAGATACGCAGTATTTT
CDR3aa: CATEGRELRADTQYF

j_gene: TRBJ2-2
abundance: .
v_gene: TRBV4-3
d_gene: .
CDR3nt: TGCGCCAGCAGCCGAAACAGGGGGGGTACCGGGGAGCTGTTTTTT
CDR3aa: CASSRNRGGTGELFF

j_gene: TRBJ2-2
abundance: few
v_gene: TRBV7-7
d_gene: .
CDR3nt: TGTGCCAAAAGCTTAAGAGTGGCAGACACCGGGGAGCTGTTTTTT
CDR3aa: CAKSLRVADTGELFF